The present TCR beta chain was sequenced within a study of PD-1 blockade in classical Hodgkin lymphoma. Data came from immunoSEQ multiplex PCR; TCRdb stores just in-frame clones and leaves some out. Here the sample spans roughly 60,000 clones, about 90% being singletons. Time point reported: cycle 4 day 1 (C4D1), after about 6 weeks of nivolumab. There was relapse after autologous stem cell transplantation in every patient, and there was variation in brentuximab vedotin exposure. Patients' outcomes at their best amounted to complete response, partial response or progressive disease. The sequencing here drew on peripheral blood mononuclear cells (PBMCs), taken before the fourth cycle of nivolumab. The TCR comes from a human donor with classical Hodgkin lymphoma.

The CDR3, as DNA: TGTGCCAGCATGGTGGGGGGGGGTACTGAAGCTTTCTTT. It yields the protein CASMVGGGTEAFF. The genes are TRBV27 and TRBJ1-1; TRBD1 is a possible D gene (5 bases). The germline V gene encodes CDR1 MNHEY and CDR2 SMNVEV (reference sequence). There are 13 residues in the CDR3. V shed 7 bases and J shed 5 bases, with 14 bases lying between them.